This TCR beta chain was captured by sequencing in a study of cytomegalovirus exposure and HLA in healthy donors. Study-wide context: Across 300 to 400 genotyped donors, approximately 81% landed in the Caucasian-associated ancestry cluster.

PCR involved 60 Vbeta and 13 Jbeta primers. Sequenced by immunoSEQ multiplex PCR; TCRdb stores in-frame clones only, minus some. The table lists 57,000 or so clones, about 73% of them singletons. Study findings and constraints: For most TCR beta V segments, an earlier analysis put the productive rate at about 87% or about 30% of the time. Researchers catalogued about 150 TCR beta chains as cytomegalovirus-associated.

Only a few counts were recorded for this clone. Its matching antigen is unknown. The length of the CDR3 is 18 residues. Germline V CDR1 and CDR2: SGHTA, FQGTGA. The ends lost 1 base at V and 2 bases at J; junction bases unmatched: 4. Sequenced material: PBMCs. The chain uses TRBV7-3 and TRBJ2-3; the match to TRBD2 covers 15 bases. The clonotype originates from an older woman in good health and CMV-seropositive. The CDR3 sequence: CASSLIGLAGGNTDTQYF. The CDR3 DNA follows: TGTGCCAGCAGCTTAATAGGACTAGCGGGGGGGAACACAGATACGCAGTATTTT.